This is a list of T cell receptor beta chains from one sample in a study of cytomegalovirus exposure and HLA in healthy donors. TCRdb's table, derived via immunoSEQ multiplex PCR, lists solely in-frame clones and lacks some. The sample carries 60,000 to 95,000 clones, around four fifths recorded once. Sequenced input: PBMCs. The receptors shown here come from a woman between 40 and 50 years old in good health and CMV-seropositive. Each CDR3 is given with its conserved first and last residue. D genes are given only for firm matches. A row's size may be missing; if present it is once, few, many or a size class.

14 | TRBD1 | TRBJ1-4 | - | TRBV30 | TGTGCCTGGGGGGATGGACAGGGTTATGAAAAACTGTTTTTT | CAWGDGQGYEKLFF
19 | TRBD2 | TRBJ2-3 | - | TRBV4-1 | TGCGCCAGCAGCCAATCGTCGCTAGCGGGGGGGCAGGGCACAGATACGCAGTATTTT | CASSQSSLAGGQGTDTQYF
14 | - | TRBJ2-2 | - | TRBV19 | TGTGCCAGTAGTGGGCTTATGAACACCGGGGAGCTGTTTTTT | CASSGLMNTGELFF
13 | - | TRBJ2-2 | - | TRBV7-9 | TGTGCCAGCAGCCCAGGTTGGACCGGGGAGCTGTTTTTT | CASSPGWTGELFF
15 | TRBD2 | TRBJ2-1 | many | TRBV18 | TGTGCCAGCTCACCGACTAGCGGGGGGGCCGTTGAGCAGTTCTTC | CASSPTSGGAVEQFF
15 | TRBD2 | TRBJ2-3 | - | TRBV4-2 | TGTGCCTTCCAGTGGAAGCGGGGGGCCGCAGATACGCAGTATTTT | CAFQWKRGAADTQYF
15 | TRBD1 | TRBJ2-2 | few | TRBV18 | TGTGCCAGCTCACCCTGGGACAGGGTTGTCGGGGAGCTGTTTTTT | CASSPWDRVVGELFF
17 | - | TRBJ2-1 | - | TRBV21-1 | TGTGCCAGCAGCCCTCGACGCGGGACTTCGCCTTACAATGAGCAGTTCTTC | CASSPRRGTSPYNEQFF
16 | - | TRBJ2-7 | - | TRBV28 | TGTGCCAGCAGTGGCCCCCGTGGACAGAGCTCCTACGAGCAGTACTTC | CASSGPRGQSSYEQYF
13 | - | TRBJ2-7 | - | TRBV27 | TGTGCCAGCAGTTTATCCCCCAGCTACGAGCAGTACTTC | CASSLSPSYEQYF
13 | - | TRBJ1-1 | medium-sized | TRBV29-1 | TGCAGCGTTGAAGATTCGCGTTACACTGAAGCTTTCTTT | CSVEDSRYTEAFF
12 | - | TRBJ2-1 | - | TRBV9 | TGTGCCAGCAGCGTACAGGGAAATGAGCAGTTCTTC | CASSVQGNEQFF
15 | - | TRBJ2-1 | - | TRBV11-2 | TGTGCCAGCAGCTTAGGCCACGGGTTTTACAATGAGCAGTTCTTC | CASSLGHGFYNEQFF
14 | - | TRBJ2-7 | few | TRBV5-6 | TGTGCCAGCAGCCCCACGACAGACTCCTACGAGCAGTACTTC | CASSPTTDSYEQYF
13 | - | TRBJ1-2 | - | TRBV5-1 | TGCGCCAGCAGGTTACAGGGAATCTATGGCTACACCTTC | CASRLQGIYGYTF
17 | TRBD2 | TRBJ2-3 | - | TRBV7-2 | TGTGCCAGCAGCCAATTTAGCGGGGGGGCCCAATCAAATACGCAGTATTTT | CASSQFSGGAQSNTQYF
13 | - | TRBJ1-2 | - | TRBV19 | TGTGCTGCTGAAGGGGCCCCGAACTATGGCTACACCTTC | CAAEGAPNYGYTF
13 | TRBD1 | TRBJ1-5 | - | TRBV6-5 | TGTGCCAGCAAGGCAGGGGGCGGTCAGCCCCAGCATTTT | CASKAGGGQPQHF
13 | - | TRBJ1-5 | - | TRBV4-3 | TGCGCCAGCAGCCAAGATTACGAGCAGCCCCAGCATTTT | CASSQDYEQPQHF
15 | - | TRBJ2-6 | - | TRBV19 | TGTGCCAGTAGTATACCGGGGTCTGGGGCCAACGTCCTGACTTTC | CASSIPGSGANVLTF
16 | TRBD1 | TRBJ1-1 | - | TRBV6-4 | TGTGCCAGCAGACCCGACAGGGGGAGTTGGAACACTGAAGCTTTCTTT | CASRPDRGSWNTEAFF
17 | - | TRBJ1-6 | - | TRBV5-1 | TGCGCCAGCAGCTTAAGTCCCGAGAGCTCCTATAATTCACCCCTCCACTTT | CASSLSPESSYNSPLHF
12 | - | TRBJ1-2 | - | TRBV7-9 | TGTGCCACCTCTTACACCAGTTATGGCTACACCTTC | CATSYTSYGYTF
13 | TRBD1 | TRBJ1-2 | few | TRBV6-5 | TGTGCCAGCAGGTTGGACAGGAACTATGGCTACACCTTC | CASRLDRNYGYTF
18 | - | TRBJ1-2 | - | TRBV28 | TGTGCCAGCAGTTCGGGGGGAGCTTTGGGGTTTGGGCGGGTCGGCTACACCTTC | CASSSGGALGFGRVGYTF
15 | - | TRBJ1-1 | - | TRBV5-1 | TGCGCCAGCAGCTTGGGGTATGGGCTTGACACTGAAGCTTTCTTT | CASSLGYGLDTEAFF
15 | - | TRBJ1-4 | medium-sized | TRBV10-3 | TGTGCCATCAGTGAGTCGGGGACACATAATGAAAAACTGTTTTTT | CAISESGTHNEKLFF
14 | TRBD2 | TRBJ2-7 | few | TRBV11-2 | TGTGCCAGCAGCTTAGTTACGGGGGGGCTCGAGCAGTACTTC | CASSLVTGGLEQYF
16 | - | TRBJ1-3 | - | TRBV4-3 | TGCGCCAGCAGCCAAGATTGGGGGGGAACTGGAAACACCATATATTTT | CASSQDWGGTGNTIYF
13 | TRBD1 | TRBJ2-7 | few | TRBV6-5 | TGTGCCAGCAGTGGGGACAGGGAACTCGAGCAGTACTTC | CASSGDRELEQYF
15 | - | TRBJ1-4 | - | TRBV7-6 | TGTGCCAGCAGCCTGAGGACAGCAACTAATGAAAAACTGTTTTTT | CASSLRTATNEKLFF
15 | - | TRBJ2-7 | - | TRBV28 | TGTGCCAGCCTTGGGTCAGGGTTGATAGGCTACGAGCAGTACTTC | CASLGSGLIGYEQYF
14 | TRBD1 | TRBJ1-1 | few | TRBV19 | TGTGCCAGTAGTATAATCCAGGGGGACACTGAAGCTTTCTTT | CASSIIQGDTEAFF
15 | TRBD1 | TRBJ1-1 | - | TRBV6-5 | TGTGCCAGCAGTACCCCGGGACAGGGAGGCACTGAAGCTTTCTTT | CASSTPGQGGTEAFF
12 | - | TRBJ1-1 | - | TRBV29-1 | TGCAGCGTTACCCCCCGGGACACTGAAGCTTTCTTT | CSVTPRDTEAFF
14 | - | TRBJ1-5 | - | TRBV4-1 | TGCGCCAGCAGCCAAGAGTCGGAAGGGAGGCCCCAGCATTTT | CASSQESEGRPQHF
13 | TRBD1 | TRBJ1-1 | once | TRBV7-9 | TGTGCCAGCAGCTTAGGCAGGGGGGACGCGGCTTTCTTT | CASSLGRGDAAFF
15 | - | TRBJ1-5 | - | TRBV5-1 | TGCGCCAGCAGCTTGTCAGGGGATAGCAATCAGCCCCAGCATTTT | CASSLSGDSNQPQHF
14 | TRBD1 | TRBJ1-1 | - | TRBV11-1 | TGTGCCAGCAGCCCCCGGACAGGGAACACTGAAGCTTTCTTT | CASSPRTGNTEAFF
15 | TRBD1 | TRBJ1-2 | - | TRBV28 | TGTGCCAGCACAACAGAGGGGGCTGGAGTGAATGGCTACACCTTC | CASTTEGAGVNGYTF
15 | - | TRBJ1-6 | - | TRBV19 | TGTGCCAGTAGTATAGATCGGGTACAGGGATCACCCCTCCACTTT | CASSIDRVQGSPLHF
15 | TRBD2 | TRBJ2-1 | - | TRBV19 | TGTGCCAGTAGTATGGGTCGGGGGGGATACAATGAGCAGTTCTTC | CASSMGRGGYNEQFF
15 | TRBD1 | TRBJ2-2 | - | TRBV27 | TGTGCCAGCAGTTCCCGGACAGGGTACACCGGGGAGCTGTTTTTT | CASSSRTGYTGELFF
14 | - | TRBJ1-2 | - | TRBV7-2 | TGTGCCAGCAGTTCATGGACAGAGAACTATGGCTACACCTTC | CASSSWTENYGYTF
16 | TRBD2 | TRBJ2-2 | - | TRBV9 | TGTGCCAGCGAAAGGGGGGCGGGGGGGATCACCGGGGAGCTGTTTTTT | CASERGAGGITGELFF